This T cell receptor beta chain was found in a study of Ad26.COV2.S vaccination and SARS-CoV-2 variants. This clone was detected once. As to treatment: roughly 18 received Ad26.COV2.S at low or high dose, single or two shots; about 5 received placebo; per-sample allocation not given. The samples were gathered on day 63 after the first injection of vaccine or placebo. Only in-frame clones appear in the TCRdb table, and some are missing; sequencing was by immunoSEQ multiplex PCR. The sample shows about 470,000 clones, around 91% of them seen only once. Trimming took off 2 bases at V and 4 bases at J, with 11 bases between the two ends. CDR1 is SGHTA, CDR2 FQGNSA, per germline. The CDR3 runs to 14 residues.

The receptor comes from a person between 18 and 60 years old who received the Ad26.COV2.S COVID-19 vaccine or a placebo. Here the sequenced sample was peripheral blood, taken in a trial of Ad26.COV2.S vaccine versus placebo. The chain combines TRBV7-2 with TRBJ1-2; D unclear. CDR3 loop: CASSLIVRVYGYTF. The CDR3 DNA reads as TGTGCCAGCAGCTTAATTGTTAGGGTCTATGGCTACACCTTC.